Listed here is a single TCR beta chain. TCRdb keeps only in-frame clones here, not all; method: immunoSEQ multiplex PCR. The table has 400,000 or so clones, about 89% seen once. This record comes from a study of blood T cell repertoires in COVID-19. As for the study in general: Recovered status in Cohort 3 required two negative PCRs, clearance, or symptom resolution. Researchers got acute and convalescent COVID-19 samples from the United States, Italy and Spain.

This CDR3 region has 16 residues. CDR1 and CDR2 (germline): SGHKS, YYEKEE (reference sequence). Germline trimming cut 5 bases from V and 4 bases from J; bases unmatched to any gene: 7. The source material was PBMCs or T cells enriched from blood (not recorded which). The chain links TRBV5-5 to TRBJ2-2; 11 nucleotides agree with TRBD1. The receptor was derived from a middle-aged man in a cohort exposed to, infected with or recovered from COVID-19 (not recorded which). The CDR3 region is CASSPRTGGLTGELFF. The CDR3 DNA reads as TGTGCCAGCAGTCCCCGGACAGGGGGCCTCACCGGGGAGCTGTTTTTT.